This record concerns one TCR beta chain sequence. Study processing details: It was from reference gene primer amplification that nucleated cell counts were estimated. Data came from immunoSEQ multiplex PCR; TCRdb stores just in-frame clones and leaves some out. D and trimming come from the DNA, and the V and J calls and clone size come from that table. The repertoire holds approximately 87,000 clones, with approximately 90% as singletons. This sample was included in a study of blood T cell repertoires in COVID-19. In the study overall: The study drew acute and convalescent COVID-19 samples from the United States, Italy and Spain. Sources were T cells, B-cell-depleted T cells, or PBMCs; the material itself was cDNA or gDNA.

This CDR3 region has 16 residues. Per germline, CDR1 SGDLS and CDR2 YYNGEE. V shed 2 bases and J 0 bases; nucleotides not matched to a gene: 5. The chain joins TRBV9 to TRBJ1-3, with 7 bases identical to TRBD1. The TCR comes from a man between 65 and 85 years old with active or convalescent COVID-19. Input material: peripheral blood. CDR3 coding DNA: TGTGCCAGCAGCGTCCAAGGGGGCTACTCTGGAAACACCATATATTTT. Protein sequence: CASSVQGGYSGNTIYF.